Below, 8 T cell receptor beta chains from the same sample are listed, as sequenced in a study of CD8 T cells in Susac syndrome. Reverse transcription of about 0.5 to 1 ug RNA used random hexamers. TCRdb redid the calling of the immunoSEQ multiplex PCR reads with MiXCR, one entry per CDR3 protein. The sample comprises more than 110,000 distinct CDR3 sequences, approximately 93% of which are singletons, and over 0.25% rests with the top ten. Sequencing was done on a sample of CD8+ T cells from PBMCs. These receptors were obtained from a human donor in good health.

This chain links TRBV19 with TRBJ2-2; tentatively, D is TRBD1 or TRBD2 (5 bases each). Germline V CDR1 and CDR2: LNHDA, SQIVND (reference sequence). CDR3 length: 14 residues. Trimming took 2 bases from V and 4 from J, leaving 8 bases between them. CDR3 sequence: CASSISGATGELFF. The CDR3 DNA is TGTGCCAGTAGTATATCCGGGGCCACCGGGGAGCTGTTTTTT.

The V and J genes are TRBV12-3 or TRBV12-4 and TRBJ2-7; TRBD1 aligns across 7 bases. V lost 3 bases, J lost 4 bases, and 6 bases stayed unmatched. The CDR3 contains 14 residues. CDR3 amino acids: CASSLTGKSYEQYF. The CDR3, as DNA: TGTGCCAGCAGTTTGACAGGGAAATCTTACGAGCAGTACTTC.

The chain joins TRBV4-2 to TRBJ2-7; no clear D gene. This CDR3 has 14 residues. The germline V and J ends were trimmed by 1 base and 3 bases, with 10 bases remaining between them. Germline V gene data show CDR1 as LGHNA and CDR2 as YNFKEQ. CDR3 in amino acids: CASSQGLGGYEQYF. The CDR3 DNA is TGTGCCAGCAGCCAAGGACTCGGCGGCTACGAGCAGTACTTC.

This clonotype was observed once. V and J are TRBV5-1 and TRBJ1-2; no firm D call. Germline lookup yields CDR1 SGHRS and CDR2 YFSETQ. This CDR3 contains 12 residues. Between the trimmed V and J ends, which lost 1 base and 3 bases, there was a span of 4 bases. This CDR3 is CASSLTDYGYTF. The CDR3 nucleotides read TGCGCCAGCAGCTTGACAGACTATGGCTACACCTTC.

The DNA of the CDR3 is TGCGCCAGCAGCTTTGGCGGGGGACCTAATGAGCAGTTCTTC. This translates into CASSFGGGPNEQFF. The chain joins TRBV5-1 to TRBJ2-1, with 7 bases identical to TRBD2. Germline V gene lookup returns CDR1 SGHRS and CDR2 YFSETQ. The trim removed 2 bases at V and 7 bases at J, leaving 6 bases unmatched. The CDR3 is made up of 14 amino acids. Supplemented by reference TRBV5-1 and TRBJ2-1, the full variable domain reads KAGVTQTPRYLIKTRGQQVTLSCSPISGHRSVSWYQQTPGQGLQFLFEYFSETQRNKGNFPGRFSGRQFSNSRSEMNVSTLELGDSALYLCASSFGGGPNEQFFGPGTRLTVL.

The chain uses TRBV1 and TRBJ2-7. TRBV1 is reported as a pseudogene. The CDR3 contains 15 residues. CDR3 sequence: CTSSQRSGATYEQYF. CDR3 sequence (DNA): TGCACCAGCAGCCAACGGTCCGGAGCCACCTACGAGCAGTACTTC.

J is TRBJ2-7 and V is TRBV9, with D uncertain. CDR1 and CDR2 (germline): SGDLS, YYNGEE. With 0 bases removed from V and 2 bases from J, the gap between germline ends came to 9 bases. The CDR3 sequence is 14 residues long. DNA of the CDR3: TGTGCCAGCAGCGTAGAAAATTTAGCCTACGAGCAGTACTTC. As protein: CASSVENLAYEQYF. Based on the CDR3 plus reference TRBV9 and TRBJ2-7, the full variable domain is DSGVTQTPKHLITATGQRVTLRCSPRSGDLSVYWYQQSLDQGLQFLIQYYNGEERAKGNILERFSAQQFPDLHSELNLSSLELGDSALYFCASSVENLAYEQYFGPGTRLTVT.

The chain links TRBV30 to TRBJ1-4, with D unclear. V was trimmed by 3 bases and J by 5 bases, leaving 7 bases between them. Germline V CDR1 and CDR2: GTSNPN, SVGIG (reference sequence). This CDR3 spans 12 amino acids. The CDR3 region has the DNA TGTGCCTGGAGAGAATCCAATGAAAAACTGTTTTTT. Protein: CAWRESNEKLFF.